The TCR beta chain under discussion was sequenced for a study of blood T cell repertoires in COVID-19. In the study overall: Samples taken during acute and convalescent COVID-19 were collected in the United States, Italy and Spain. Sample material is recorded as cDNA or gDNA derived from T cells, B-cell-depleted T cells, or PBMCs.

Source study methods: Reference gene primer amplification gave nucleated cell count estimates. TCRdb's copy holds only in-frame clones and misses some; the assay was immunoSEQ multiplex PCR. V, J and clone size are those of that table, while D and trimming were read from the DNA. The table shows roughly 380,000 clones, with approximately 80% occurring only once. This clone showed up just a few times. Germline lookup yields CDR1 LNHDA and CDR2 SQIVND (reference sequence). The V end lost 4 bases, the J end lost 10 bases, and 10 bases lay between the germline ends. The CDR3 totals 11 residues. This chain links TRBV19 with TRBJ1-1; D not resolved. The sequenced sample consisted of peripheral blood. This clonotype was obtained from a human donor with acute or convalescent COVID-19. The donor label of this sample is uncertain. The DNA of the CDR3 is TGTGCCAGTAGTACGTCGAGGGTAGCTTTCTTT. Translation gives CASSTSRVAFF. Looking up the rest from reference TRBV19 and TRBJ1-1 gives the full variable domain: DGGITQSPKYLFRKEGQNVTLSCEQNLNHDAMYWYRQDPGQGLRLIYYSQIVNDFQKGDIAEGYSVSREKKESFPLTVTSAQKNPTAFYLCASSTSRVAFFGQGTRLTVV.